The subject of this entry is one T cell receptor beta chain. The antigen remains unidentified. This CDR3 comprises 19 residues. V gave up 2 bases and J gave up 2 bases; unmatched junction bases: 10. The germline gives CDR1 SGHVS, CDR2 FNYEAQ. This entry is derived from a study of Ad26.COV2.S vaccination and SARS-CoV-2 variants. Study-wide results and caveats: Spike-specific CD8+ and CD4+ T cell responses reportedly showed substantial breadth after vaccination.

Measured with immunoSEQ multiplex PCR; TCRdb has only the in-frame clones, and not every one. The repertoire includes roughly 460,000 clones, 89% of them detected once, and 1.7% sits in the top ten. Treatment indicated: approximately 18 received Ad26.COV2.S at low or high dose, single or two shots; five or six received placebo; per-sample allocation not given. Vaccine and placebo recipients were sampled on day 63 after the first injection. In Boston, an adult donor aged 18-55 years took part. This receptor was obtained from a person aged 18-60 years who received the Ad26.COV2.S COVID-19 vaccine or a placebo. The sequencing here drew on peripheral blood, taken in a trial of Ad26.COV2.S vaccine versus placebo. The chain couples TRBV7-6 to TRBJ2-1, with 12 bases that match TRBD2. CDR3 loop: CASSLSSSGGARAYNEQFF. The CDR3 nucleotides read TGTGCCAGCAGCTTAAGTTCTAGCGGGGGGGCCCGAGCCTACAATGAGCAGTTCTTC.